These T cell receptor beta chains were read from a single sample in a study of T cell changes during pregnancy in multiple sclerosis. Here immunoSEQ multiplex PCR was the method, and the copy in TCRdb shows in-frame clones only, minus some. The sample yields around 80,000 clones, 90% to 95% seen once. The sequenced sample was peripheral blood, obtained in the second trimester of pregnancy. These receptors were obtained from a female donor with multiple sclerosis, enrolled in a pregnancy study. Both conserved end residues are trimmed from each CDR3. Each record gives: D gene, J gene, V gene, CDR3 protein. D genes are given only for firm matches.

-,TRBJ2-7,TRBV11-3,ASSPRSPSTEQY
-,TRBJ1-4,TRBV30,AWSTGGGLEKLF
TRBD2,TRBJ2-2,TRBV18,ASSPGTSGRQHTGELF
-,TRBJ2-1,TRBV7-2,ASSPISGNEQF
TRBD1,TRBJ1-1,TRBV15,ATSSGQGNTEAF
-,TRBJ2-7,TRBV27,ASSLVSTRYEQY
-,TRBJ1-1,TRBV9,ASSVTVEGVDTEAF
-,TRBJ1-1,TRBV11-2,ASSLGSFWEQNTEAF
TRBD1,TRBJ1-5,TRBV5-3,ARSLEATGGDQPQH
-,TRBJ2-3,TRBV5-1,ASSLVRELRTDTQY
TRBD1,TRBJ2-7,TRBV5-1,ASSLGPGTGSHEQY
-,TRBJ2-3,TRBV23-1,ASSLKNTSTDTQY
-,TRBJ2-5,TRBV29-1,SVRTGDQETQY
-,TRBJ2-2,TRBV18,ASSPRLGSGELF
-,TRBJ2-3,TRBV27,ASTADRSTDTQY
-,TRBJ1-4,TRBV2,ASRVTGGATNEKLF
TRBD2,TRBJ2-1,TRBV7-8,ASSLLLADSYNEQF
-,TRBJ2-6,TRBV6-5,ASSYGRRRGANVLT
TRBD2,TRBJ2-1,TRBV4-1,ASSQDWASGSSYNEQF
-,TRBJ1-2,TRBV5-6,ASSLEAGWGYT
-,TRBJ2-7,TRBV4-1,ASSHERTGSSYEQY
-,TRBJ2-3,TRBV11-2,ASSRGDTQY
TRBD1,TRBJ2-6,TRBV29-1,SVSDRVSGANVLT
TRBD2,TRBJ2-1,TRBV11-2,ASSLKRTSFYEQF
-,TRBJ2-3,TRBV7-9,ASSLTGPDTQY